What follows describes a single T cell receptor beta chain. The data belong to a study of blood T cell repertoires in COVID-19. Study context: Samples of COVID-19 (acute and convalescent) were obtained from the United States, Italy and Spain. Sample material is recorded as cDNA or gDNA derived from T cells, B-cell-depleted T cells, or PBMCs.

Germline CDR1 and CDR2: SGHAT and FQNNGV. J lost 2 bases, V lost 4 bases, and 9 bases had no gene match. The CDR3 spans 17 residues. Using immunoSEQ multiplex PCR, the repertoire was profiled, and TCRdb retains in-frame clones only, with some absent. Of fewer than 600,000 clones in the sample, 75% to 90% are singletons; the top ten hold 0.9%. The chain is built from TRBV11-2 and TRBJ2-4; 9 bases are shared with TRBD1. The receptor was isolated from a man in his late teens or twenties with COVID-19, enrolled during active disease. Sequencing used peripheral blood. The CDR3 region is CASSSKAQGASKNIQYF. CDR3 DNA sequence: TGTGCCAGCAGCTCAAAAGCACAGGGGGCGTCCAAAAACATTCAGTACTTC. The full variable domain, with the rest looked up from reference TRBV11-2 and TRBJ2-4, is EAGVAQSPRYKIIEKRQSVAFWCNPISGHATLYWYQQILGQGPKLLIQFQNNGVVDDSQLPKDRFSAERLKGVDSTLKIQPAKLEDSAVYLCASSSKAQGASKNIQYFGAGTRLSVL.